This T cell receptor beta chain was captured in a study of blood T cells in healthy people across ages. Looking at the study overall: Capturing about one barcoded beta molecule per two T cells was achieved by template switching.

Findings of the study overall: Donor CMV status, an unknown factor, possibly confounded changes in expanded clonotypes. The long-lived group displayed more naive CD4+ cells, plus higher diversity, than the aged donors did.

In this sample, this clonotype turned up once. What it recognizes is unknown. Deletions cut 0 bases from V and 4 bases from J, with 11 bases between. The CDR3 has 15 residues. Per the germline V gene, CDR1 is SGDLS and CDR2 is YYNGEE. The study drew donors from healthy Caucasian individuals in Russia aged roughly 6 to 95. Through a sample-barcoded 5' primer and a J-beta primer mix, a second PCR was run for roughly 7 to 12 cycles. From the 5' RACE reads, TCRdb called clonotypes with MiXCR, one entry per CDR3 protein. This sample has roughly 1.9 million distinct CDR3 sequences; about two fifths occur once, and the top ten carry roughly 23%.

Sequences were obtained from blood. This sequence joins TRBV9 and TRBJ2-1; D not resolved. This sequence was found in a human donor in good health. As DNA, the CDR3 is TGTGCCAGCAGCGTAGATGACAACAAATACAATGAGCAGTTCTTC. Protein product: CASSVDDNKYNEQFF.